This T cell receptor beta chain comes out of a study of T cell changes during pregnancy in multiple sclerosis. Repertoires were generated with immunoSEQ multiplex PCR, while TCRdb's copy carries only in-frame clones and drops some. The sample contains about 79,000 clones, 90% to 95% of which appear only once. V was pared by 5 bases and J by 5 bases, with 3 bases of the junction left unmatched. The CDR3 is made up of 13 amino acids. In germline, CDR1 is GTSNPN, CDR2 SVGIG (reference sequence). The sequenced sample was CD4+ T cells from peripheral blood mononuclear cells, obtained in the second trimester of pregnancy. The source is a female donor with multiple sclerosis, enrolled in a pregnancy study. The chain couples TRBV30 to TRBJ1-6, with 7 bases fitting TRBD1. The CDR3 here is CAWAGQNNSPLHF. As DNA, the CDR3 is TGTGCCTGGGCGGGACAGAATAATTCACCCCTCCACTTT.